The source of this TCR beta chain is a study of blood T cell repertoires in COVID-19. About the study: The study drew acute and convalescent COVID-19 samples from the United States, Italy and Spain. Sources were T cells, B-cell-depleted T cells, or PBMCs; the material itself was cDNA or gDNA.

Germline lookup yields CDR1 LNHNV and CDR2 YYDKDF (reference sequence). This CDR3 contains 18 residues. V was clipped by 1 base and J by 2 bases, with 15 bases between them. The table came from immunoSEQ multiplex PCR; TCRdb's copy has only in-frame clones and leaves some out. The sample comprises some 210,000 clones, about 90% of which are singletons, and more than 0.95% rests with the top ten. The chain employs TRBV15 and TRBJ1-6, with unresolved D. The clonotype comes from a man aged 25-45 years with acute or convalescent COVID-19. The specimen was peripheral blood. The CDR3 spells CATSRGGTLSTYNSPLHF. CDR3 sequence (DNA): TGTGCCACCAGCAGAGGCGGCACCCTATCGACCTATAATTCACCCCTCCACTTT.